These 2 T cell receptor beta chains originate from one sample sequenced in a study of T cell responses to AZD1222 COVID-19 vaccine. Profiling relied on immunoSEQ multiplex PCR, and the TCRdb table lists in-frame clones only, not all of them. Counted here are approximately 110,000 clones, over 75% occurring once; the ten biggest clones make up about 4.5%. The specimen comprised peripheral blood, sampled 28 days after the second AZD1222 dose. The receptor source for this set is an adult who received the AZD1222 COVID-19 vaccine.

The gene calls are TRBV15 and TRBJ1-1, with a weak D call TRBD1 (5 bases). There are 13 residues in the CDR3. Germline V gene lookup returns CDR1 LNHNV and CDR2 YYDKDF (reference sequence). Trimming left V 3 bases short and J 6 bases short, with 11 bases between. This CDR3 is CATSSGGGAEAFF. The CDR3 bases are TGTGCCACCAGCAGTGGGGGTGGGGCTGAAGCTTTCTTT.

In its sample, this clone was seen once. This rearrangement joins TRBV5-6 to TRBJ2-1, with D tentatively TRBD2 (6 bases). V lost 6 bases and J 0 bases, leaving 16 bases between the germline ends. The CDR3 spans 16 residues. CDR1 is SGHDT, CDR2 YYEEEE, per germline. The CDR3 DNA is TGTGCCAGCACCCCACCGGGACTGTCCTCCTACAATGAGCAGTTCTTC. Translated, it gives CASTPPGLSSYNEQFF.